The present TCR beta chain was sequenced within a study of post-analysis software for immune sequencing data. Germline assignment: CDR1 SGHKS and CDR2 YYEKEE (reference sequence). V lost 1 base and J 2 bases, leaving 8 bases between the germline ends. The CDR3 runs 14 residues. Of note for this clonotype: What it recognizes is unknown.

TCR beta cDNA libraries included unique molecular identifiers. MiXCR, applied by TCRdb to the PCR reads, yields one record per CDR3 protein. In the table there are some 370,000 distinct CDR3 sequences, around 33% of which are singletons. General study results and limits: Patients carried five TRBV segments more frequently than controls did, and TRBV5-6, TRBV5-1 and TRBV20-1 were among them.

Sequenced material: blood. The V call is TRBV5-5, the J call TRBJ2-3; unclear D gene. The TCR comes from a girl aged 5 to 17 with multiple sclerosis. CDR3 protein: CASSLYENTDTQYF. DNA for the CDR3: TGTGCCAGCAGCTTGTACGAGAACACAGATACGCAGTATTTT.